The 21 T cell receptor beta chains below come from one sample, sequenced in a study of cytomegalovirus exposure and HLA in healthy donors. PCR was performed using 60 Vbeta and 13 Jbeta primers. Repertoires were generated with immunoSEQ multiplex PCR, while TCRdb's copy carries only in-frame clones and drops some. Of 150,000 to 180,000 clones listed, 60% to 80% are singletons. The specimen sequenced was PBMCs. The receptors here all came from a young man in good health and CMV-seropositive.

This CDR3 is CATKQGAGTGELFF. The CDR3 region has the DNA TGTGCCACCAAACAGGGGGCCGGCACCGGGGAGCTGTTTTTT. The V call is TRBV15, the J call TRBJ2-2; 9 bases align to TRBD1. Germline assignment: CDR1 LNHNV and CDR2 YYDKDF (reference sequence). Trimming took 7 bases from V and 4 from J; bases not matched to a gene: 4. This CDR3 region has 14 residues.

This clone is medium-sized in the sample. The chain has TRBV27 and TRBJ2-1; 7 bases fit TRBD2. Germline trimming cut 9 bases from V and 4 bases from J; bases unmatched to any gene: 6. CDR3 length equals 13 residues. The germline V gene encodes CDR1 MNHEY and CDR2 SMNVEV (reference sequence). CDR3 DNA sequence: TGTGCCAGTCTCGCTAGCGGATACAATGAGCAGTTCTTC. Residues: CASLASGYNEQFF.

The V call is TRBV28, the J call TRBJ2-1; possible D gene TRBD2, 6 bases. The CDR3 contains 15 residues. Trimming removed 6 bases from V and 4 bases from J, with 16 bases in between. CDR1 is MDHEN, CDR2 SYDVKM, per germline. The CDR3 loop is CASSPTGLLYNEQFF. CDR3 nucleotides: TGTGCCAGCAGCCCAACGGGACTTTTATACAATGAGCAGTTCTTC.

This rearrangement joins TRBV4-2 to TRBJ2-5; 9 bases agree with TRBD1. The CDR3 is 14 amino acids. From germline, CDR1 is LGHNA and CDR2 YNFKEQ. J gave up 14 bases and V 1 base, and 11 bases lay outside the gene matches. The CDR3 nucleotides are TGTGCCAGCAGCCAAGTTCCCGGACAGGGGTCATCCTACTTC. Protein sequence: CASSQVPGQGSSYF.

The chain is built from TRBV6-4 and TRBJ2-1; D is undetermined. CDR3 length: 21 amino acids. Germline assignment: CDR1 MRHNA and CDR2 SNTAGT. V lost 2 bases to trimming and J lost 4 bases, with 30 bases between them. The CDR3 loop is CASSDPIRRGSLEHFYNEQFF. The CDR3 DNA follows: TGTGCCAGCAGTGACCCTATTCGGCGTGGTTCGCTAGAACACTTTTACAATGAGCAGTTCTTC.

In DNA form, the CDR3 reads TGTGCCAGCAGTGGAGATGGACAGGACAATCAGCCCCAGCATTTT. This translates into CASSGDGQDNQPQHF. The V call is TRBV2, the J call TRBJ1-5, with 7 positions matching TRBD1. The CDR3 loop spans 15 amino acids. V was pared by 4 bases and J by 3 bases, with 6 bases of the junction left unmatched. Germline V gives CDR1 SNHLY, CDR2 FYNNEI.

This clone appeared a few times. The chain employs TRBV4-2 and TRBJ2-7; 11 bases align to TRBD2. The V segment lost 0 bases and the J segment 4 bases; nucleotides outside the gene matches: 8. The CDR3 has 17 amino acids. The germline CDR1 and CDR2 sequences are LGHNA and YNFKEQ. CDR3 sequence (DNA): TGTGCCAGCAGCCAAGAGTATAGCGGGAGGGCCGGATACGAGCAGTACTTC. It encodes CASSQEYSGRAGYEQYF.

This clone is a singleton in its sample. The V gene is TRBV5-8, the J gene TRBJ2-7, with 7 bases lining up with TRBD2. Looked up from germline, CDR1 is SGHTS and CDR2 is YDEGEE. Trimming at V came to 7 bases and at J to 6 bases, leaving 13 bases not matched to a gene. This CDR3 is 14 amino acids long. The DNA for the CDR3 is TGTGCCAGCGTCTTACCGGGCGGGAGCTTCGAGCAGTACTTC. Its protein is CASVLPGGSFEQYF.

This clone was observed a single time. This sequence joins TRBV7-9 and TRBJ1-6; D remains unclear. V was clipped by 4 bases and J by 0 bases, with 4 bases between them. This CDR3 is built from 14 residues. CDR1 is SEHNR and CDR2 is FQNEAQ in the germline V gene (reference sequence). The CDR3 sequence is CASSSGSYNSPLHF. The CDR3, as DNA: TGTGCCAGCAGCTCCGGCTCCTATAATTCACCCCTCCACTTT.

The V gene is TRBV5-1, the J gene TRBJ2-1, with TRBD2 matching 7 bases. Germline CDR1 and CDR2: SGHRS and YFSETQ. This CDR3 has 14 amino acids. Trimming took 0 bases from V and 8 from J; bases not matched to a gene: 5. The CDR3 DNA reads as TGCGCCAGCAGCTTGGGACTAGCAGGCGATGAGCAGTTCTTC. Protein sequence: CASSLGLAGDEQFF.

The chain has TRBV2 and TRBJ2-6, with TRBD1 matching over 9 bases. V shed 5 bases and J 2 bases; nucleotides not matched to a gene: 4. Per the germline V gene, CDR1 is SNHLY and CDR2 is FYNNEI. The CDR3 consists of 16 residues. CDR3: CASSRDRAAGANVLTF. Written as DNA, the CDR3 is TGTGCCAGCAGTCGGGACAGGGCGGCTGGGGCCAACGTCCTGACTTTC. The full variable domain, with the rest looked up from reference TRBV2 and TRBJ2-6, is EPEVTQTPSHQVTQMGQEVILRCVPISNHLYFYWYRQILGQKVEFLVSFYNNEISEKSEIFDDQFSVERPDGSNFTLKIRSTKLEDSAMYFCASSRDRAAGANVLTFGAGSRLTVL.

This sequence joins TRBV7-9 and TRBJ1-1; possibly TRBD1 for D (5 bases). The V gene's germline CDR1 is SEHNR and CDR2 FQNEAQ (reference sequence). V shed 1 base and J shed 3 bases, with 9 bases lying between them. The CDR3 runs 14 residues. For the CDR3, the DNA is TGTGCCAGCAGCTTAGACCCCAGGGACACTGAAGCTTTCTTT. Residues: CASSLDPRDTEAFF.

In this sample, this clone turned up a few times. V gene TRBV10-3 combines with J gene TRBJ2-5, with D perhaps matching TRBD2 (6 bases). This CDR3 is 14 amino acids long. The V and J ends lost 3 bases and 1 base respectively, with 9 bases between them. Germline CDR1 ENHRY, CDR2 SYGVKD. DNA for the CDR3: TGTGCCATCAGTGAACCGGGAGCCCAAGAGACCCAGTACTTC. It translates to CAISEPGAQETQYF.

The J gene is TRBJ1-5, the V gene TRBV13, with D possibly TRBD1 on 5 matching bases. The germline CDR1 and CDR2 sequences are PRHDT and FYEKMQ (reference sequence). The CDR3 has 14 residues. The V end lost 2 bases, the J end lost 5 bases, and 10 bases lay between the germline ends. The CDR3 nucleotides are TGTGCCAGCAGCTTAAAAGGGGTGTATCAGCCCCAGCATTTT. Protein: CASSLKGVYQPQHF.

The chain is built from TRBV2 and TRBJ2-7, with 10 positions matching TRBD1. Germline-derived CDR1 and CDR2 are SNHLY and FYNNEI. Losses at the gene ends were 1 base for V and 6 bases for J; bases not matched to a gene: 6. This CDR3 region has 15 residues. As DNA, the CDR3 is TGTGCCAGCAGTGAAGTGGTAGGGACAGGGGTCGAGCAGTACTTC. It translates to CASSEVVGTGVEQYF.

The chain carries TRBV9 and TRBJ2-3, with 10 bases fitting TRBD2. The CDR3 sequence is 16 residues long. The germline gives CDR1 SGDLS, CDR2 YYNGEE. The V segment lost 7 bases and the J segment 3 bases; nucleotides outside the gene matches: 11. CDR3: CASDISGRAGTDTQYF. In nucleotides, the CDR3 is TGTGCCAGCGACATAAGCGGGAGGGCCGGTACAGATACGCAGTATTTT.

This chain joins TRBV5-1 and TRBJ2-5, with D unresolved. The CDR3 is made up of 14 amino acids. Germline values: CDR1 SGHRS, CDR2 YFSETQ. The V gene lost 4 bases and the J gene lost 1 base, with 11 bases spanning the gap. CDR3 nucleotides: TGCGCCAGCAGCCAACCGACTTCCCAAGAGACCCAGTACTTC. It codes for CASSQPTSQETQYF.

V is TRBV15 and J is TRBJ2-1, with 12 bases matching TRBD2. With 0 bases clipped from V and 7 bases from J, the junction kept 10 bases outside the gene matches. Germline loops: CDR1 LNHNV, CDR2 YYDKDF (reference sequence). This CDR3 comprises 18 residues. The CDR3 DNA reads as TGTGCCACCAGCAGAGATCTAGCGGGAGGGCCATTCGTAAATGAGCAGTTCTTC. Residues: CATSRDLAGGPFVNEQFF.

This clone was picked up one time. The chain has TRBV15 and TRBJ2-3; TRBD2 is a possible D gene (6 bases). CDR1 is LNHNV, CDR2 YYDKDF, per germline (reference sequence). V was pared by 4 bases and J by 2 bases, with 13 bases between. The CDR3 extends over 15 amino acids. The CDR3 DNA is TGTGCCACCAGCATTACCGGAGGGCTCACAGATACGCAGTATTTT. Residues: CATSITGGLTDTQYF.

As regards this clone: One end of the junction does not line up with germline, which may come from a read error. The chain uses TRBV7-9 and TRBJ1-2; tentatively, D is TRBD1 (6 bases). The CDR3 runs to 13 residues. Germline V gene sequence: CDR1 SEHNR, CDR2 FQNEAQ (reference sequence). CDR3 residues: CSSSSDSNYGYTF. The CDR3 nucleotides read TGTTCCAGCAGCTCGGACAGTAACTATGGCTACACCTTC. Full variable domain (remainder filled in from reference TRBV7-9 and TRBJ1-2): DTGVSQNPRHKITKRGQNVTFRCDPISEHNRLYWYRQTLGQGPEFLTYFQNEAQLEKSRLLSDRFSAERPKGSFSTLEIQRTEQGDSAMYLCSSSSDSNYGYTFGSGTRLTVV.

The rearrangement links TRBV6-4 to TRBJ2-1; 10 positions agree with TRBD2. The CDR3 is 14 residues long. Germline assignment: CDR1 MRHNA and CDR2 SNTAGT. The V and J ends lost 2 bases and 7 bases, in that order; junction bases with no gene match: 2. The CDR3 protein is CASSDLAGDNEQFF. The CDR3 bases are TGTGCCAGCAGTGACCTAGCGGGAGATAATGAGCAGTTCTTC.